This T cell receptor (beta chain) is from a study of Ad26.COV2.S vaccination and SARS-CoV-2 variants. The CDR3 runs 13 residues. V lost 7 bases, J lost 4 bases, and 11 bases lay in between. Germline V gene lookup returns CDR1 MDHEN and CDR2 SYDVKM. TCRdb's copy holds only in-frame clones and misses some; the assay was immunoSEQ multiplex PCR. In the table there are 300,000 to 350,000 clones, roughly 90% of which are singletons. The treatment is: some 19 received Ad26.COV2.S at low or high dose, single or two shots; about 5 received placebo; per-sample allocation not given. Sampling occurred on day 63 after the first vaccine or placebo injection.

Specimen: peripheral blood, collected in a trial of Ad26.COV2.S vaccine versus placebo. The receptor's source is a person aged 18-65 years who received the Ad26.COV2.S COVID-19 vaccine or a placebo. The chain is built from TRBV28 and TRBJ1-3, with D possibly being TRBD1 (5 bases). CDR3 nucleotides: TGTGCCAGCAAAGCCCAGGGCGGAAACACCATATATTTT. This sequence encodes CASKAQGGNTIYF.